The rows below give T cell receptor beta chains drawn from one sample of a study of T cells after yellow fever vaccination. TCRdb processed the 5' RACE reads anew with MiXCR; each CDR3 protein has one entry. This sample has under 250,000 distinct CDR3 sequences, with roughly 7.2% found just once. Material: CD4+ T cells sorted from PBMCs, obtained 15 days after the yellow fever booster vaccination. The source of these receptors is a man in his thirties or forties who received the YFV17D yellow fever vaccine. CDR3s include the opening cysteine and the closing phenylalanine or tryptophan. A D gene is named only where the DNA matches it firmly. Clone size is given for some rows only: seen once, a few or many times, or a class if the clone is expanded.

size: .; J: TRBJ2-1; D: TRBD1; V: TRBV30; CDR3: CAWDRDSSYNEQFF; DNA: TGTGCCTGGGACCGGGACAGTTCCTACAATGAGCAGTTCTTC
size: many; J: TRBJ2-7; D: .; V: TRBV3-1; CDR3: CASSQGGGNEQYF; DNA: TGTGCCAGCAGCCAAGGGGGAGGAAACGAGCAGTACTTC
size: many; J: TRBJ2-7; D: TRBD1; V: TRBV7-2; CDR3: CASRRPGTGNEQYF; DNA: TGTGCCAGCAGAAGACCCGGGACAGGGAACGAGCAGTACTTC
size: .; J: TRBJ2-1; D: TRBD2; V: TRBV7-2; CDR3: CASSPGTSVYNEQFF; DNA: TGTGCCAGCAGCCCCGGGACTAGCGTCTACAATGAGCAGTTCTTC
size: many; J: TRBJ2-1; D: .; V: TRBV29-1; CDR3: CSVRRTYNNEQFF; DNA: TGCAGCGTGAGGAGGACTTACAACAATGAGCAGTTCTTC
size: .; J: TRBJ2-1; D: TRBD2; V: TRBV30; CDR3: CAWTHGLAGLNEQFF; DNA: TGTGCCTGGACTCACGGGCTAGCGGGACTCAATGAGCAGTTCTTC
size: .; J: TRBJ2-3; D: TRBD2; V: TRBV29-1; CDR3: CSVLAGLGTDTQYF; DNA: TGCAGCGTGTTAGCGGGGTTGGGGACAGATACGCAGTATTTT
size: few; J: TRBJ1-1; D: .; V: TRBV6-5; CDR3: CASRDKNTEAFF; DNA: TGTGCCAGCAGGGATAAGAACACTGAAGCTTTCTTT
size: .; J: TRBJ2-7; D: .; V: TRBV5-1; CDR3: CASSFLGDYEQYF; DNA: TGCGCCAGCAGTTTTCTAGGGGACTACGAGCAGTACTTC
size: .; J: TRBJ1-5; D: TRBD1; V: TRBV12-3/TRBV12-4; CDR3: CASSLGQTYQPQHF; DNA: TGTGCCAGCAGTCTGGGACAGACCTATCAGCCCCAGCATTTT
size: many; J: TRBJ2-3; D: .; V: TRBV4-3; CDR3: CASSQSPRGASTDTQYF; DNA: TGCGCCAGCAGCCAATCCCCCAGGGGGGCAAGCACAGATACGCAGTATTTT
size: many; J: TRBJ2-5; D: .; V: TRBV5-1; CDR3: CASSQVDGAETQYF; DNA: TGCGCCAGCAGCCAAGTTGATGGGGCGGAGACCCAGTACTTC
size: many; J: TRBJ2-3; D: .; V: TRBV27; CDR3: CASSLRVQSTDTQYF; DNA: TGTGCCAGCAGTTTAAGGGTACAAAGCACAGATACGCAGTATTTT
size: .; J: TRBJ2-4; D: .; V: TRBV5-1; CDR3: CASSETVSIAKNIQYF; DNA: TGCGCCAGCAGCGAGACAGTTAGCATAGCCAAAAACATTCAGTACTTC
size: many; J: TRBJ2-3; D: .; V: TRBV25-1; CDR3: CASNPGLGPTDTQYF; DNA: TGTGCCAGCAACCCCGGACTGGGCCCAACAGATACGCAGTATTTT
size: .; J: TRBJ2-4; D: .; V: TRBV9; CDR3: CASSPTVVGIQYF; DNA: TGTGCCAGCAGCCCAACGGTGGTGGGCATTCAGTACTTC
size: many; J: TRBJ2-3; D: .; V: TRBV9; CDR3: CASSVEVATDTQYF; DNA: TGTGCCAGCAGCGTAGAGGTAGCAACAGATACGCAGTATTTT
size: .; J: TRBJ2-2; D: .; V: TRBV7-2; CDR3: CASSTAPGTGELFF; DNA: TGTGCCAGCAGCACCGCCCCGGGAACGGGGGAGCTGTTTTTT
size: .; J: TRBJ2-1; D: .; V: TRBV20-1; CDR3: CSARENRDNEQFF; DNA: TGCAGTGCTAGAGAGAACAGAGACAATGAGCAGTTCTTC
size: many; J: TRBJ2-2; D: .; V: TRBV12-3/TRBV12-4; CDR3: CASSLGISNTGELFF; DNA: TGTGCCAGCAGTCTCGGGATATCGAACACCGGGGAGCTGTTTTTT
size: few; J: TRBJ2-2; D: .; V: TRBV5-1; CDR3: CASSLAPSENTGELFF; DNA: TGCGCCAGCAGCTTGGCCCCTAGCGAGAACACCGGGGAGCTGTTTTTT
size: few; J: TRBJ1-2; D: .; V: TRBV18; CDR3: CASSPWPDYGYTF; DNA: TGTGCCAGCTCACCATGGCCAGATTATGGCTACACCTTC
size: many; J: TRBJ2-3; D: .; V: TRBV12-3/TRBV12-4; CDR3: CASSNRGATDTQYF; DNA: TGTGCCAGCAGCAACCGGGGCGCCACAGATACGCAGTATTTT
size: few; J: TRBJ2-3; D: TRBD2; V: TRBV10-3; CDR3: CAISPGGRSTDTQYF; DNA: TGTGCCATCAGTCCCGGCGGGAGGTCCACAGATACGCAGTATTTT
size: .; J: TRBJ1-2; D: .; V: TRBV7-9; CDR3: CASSLDGAAASLYGYTF; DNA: TGTGCCAGCAGCTTGGACGGGGCGGCCGCTTCACTCTATGGCTACACCTTC
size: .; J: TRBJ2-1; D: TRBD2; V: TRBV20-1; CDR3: CSARGLAGVTFYNEQFF; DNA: TGCAGTGCTAGGGGCCTAGCGGGAGTTACTTTCTACAATGAGCAGTTCTTC
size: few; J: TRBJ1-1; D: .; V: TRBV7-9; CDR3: CASSLMTANTEAFF; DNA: TGTGCCAGCAGCTTAATGACAGCTAACACTGAAGCTTTCTTT
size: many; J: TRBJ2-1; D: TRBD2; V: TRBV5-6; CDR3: CASSLLADSYNEQFF; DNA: TGTGCCAGCAGCTTGCTAGCGGACTCCTACAATGAGCAGTTCTTC
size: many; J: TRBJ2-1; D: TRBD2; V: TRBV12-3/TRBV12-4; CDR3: CASSLRGGNEQFF; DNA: TGTGCCAGCAGTTTAAGGGGAGGGAATGAGCAGTTCTTC
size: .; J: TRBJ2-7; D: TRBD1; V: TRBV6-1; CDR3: CASRGQEIYEQYF; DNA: TGTGCCAGCAGGGGACAGGAGATCTACGAGCAGTACTTC
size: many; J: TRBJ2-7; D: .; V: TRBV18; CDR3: CASSPLRGGTYEQYF; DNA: TGTGCCAGCTCACCCCTCAGGGGTGGGACCTACGAGCAGTACTTC
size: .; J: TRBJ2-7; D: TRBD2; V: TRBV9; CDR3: CASSVLAGGENEQYF; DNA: TGTGCCAGCAGCGTTCTAGCGGGAGGCGAGAACGAGCAGTACTTC
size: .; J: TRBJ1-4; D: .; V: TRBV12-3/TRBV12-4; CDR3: CASSLQGYEKLFF; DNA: TGTGCCAGCAGTTTACAGGGGTATGAAAAACTGTTTTTT
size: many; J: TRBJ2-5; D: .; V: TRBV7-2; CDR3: CASSAKETQYF; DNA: TGTGCCAGCAGCGCGAAGGAGACCCAGTACTTC
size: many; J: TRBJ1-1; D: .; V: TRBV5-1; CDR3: CASSLGQITEAFF; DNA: TGCGCCAGCAGCTTGGGACAGATCACTGAAGCTTTCTTT
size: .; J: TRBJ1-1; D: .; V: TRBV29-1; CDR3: CSVEESRNRIAFF; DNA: TGCAGCGTTGAAGAAAGTAGAAACAGGATAGCTTTCTTT
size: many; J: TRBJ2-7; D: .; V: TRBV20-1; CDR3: CSAGTRSGTYEQYF; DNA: TGCAGTGCTGGAACACGGAGTGGTACCTACGAGCAGTACTTC
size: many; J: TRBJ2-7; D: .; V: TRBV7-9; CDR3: CASSGGDEQYF; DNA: TGTGCCAGCAGCGGGGGAGACGAGCAGTACTTC
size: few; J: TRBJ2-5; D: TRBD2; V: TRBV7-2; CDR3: CASSLNVLAGVQETQYF; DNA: TGTGCCAGCAGCTTAAATGTGCTAGCGGGAGTGCAAGAGACCCAGTACTTC
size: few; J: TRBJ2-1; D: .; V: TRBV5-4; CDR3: CASSATSRAYNEQFF; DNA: TGTGCCAGCAGCGCGACTAGTCGCGCCTACAATGAGCAGTTCTTC
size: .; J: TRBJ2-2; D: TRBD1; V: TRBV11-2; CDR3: CASKLQGAGELFF; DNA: TGTGCCAGCAAGCTCCAGGGGGCCGGGGAGCTGTTTTTT
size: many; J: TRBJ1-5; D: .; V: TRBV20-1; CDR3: CSARDPYSNQPQHF; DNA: TGCAGTGCTAGGGACCCCTATAGCAATCAGCCCCAGCATTTT
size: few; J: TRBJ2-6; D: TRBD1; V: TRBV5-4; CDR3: CASSHDRAGANVLTF; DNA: TGTGCCAGCAGCCATGACAGGGCTGGGGCCAACGTCCTGACTTTC
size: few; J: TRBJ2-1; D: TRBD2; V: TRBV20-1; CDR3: CSAREGTSENEQFF; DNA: TGCAGTGCTAGAGAAGGGACTAGCGAAAATGAGCAGTTCTTC
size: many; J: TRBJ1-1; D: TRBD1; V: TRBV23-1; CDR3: CATRRGTENTEAFF; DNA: TGCGCCACCCGTCGGGGGACAGAGAACACTGAAGCTTTCTTT
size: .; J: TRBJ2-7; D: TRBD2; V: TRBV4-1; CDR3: CASSQDRGTSGRLGQYF; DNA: TGCGCCAGCAGCCAAGATCGAGGGACTAGCGGTCGATTGGGGCAGTACTTC
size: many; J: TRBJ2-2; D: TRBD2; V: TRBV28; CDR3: CASSFPRSGRVGGELFF; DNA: TGTGCCAGCAGTTTCCCTCGTAGCGGGAGGGTCGGCGGGGAGCTGTTTTTT
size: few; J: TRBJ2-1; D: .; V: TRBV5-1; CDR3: CASSLESTAEQFF; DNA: TGCGCCAGCAGCCTGGAATCGACCGCTGAGCAGTTCTTC
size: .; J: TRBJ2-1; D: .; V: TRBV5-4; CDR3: CASSKTGYSFNEQFF; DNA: TGTGCCAGCAGCAAGACAGGTTATTCTTTCAATGAGCAGTTCTTC
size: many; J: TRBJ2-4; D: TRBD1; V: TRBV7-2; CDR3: CASSLDRENIQYF; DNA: TGTGCCAGCAGCTTGGACAGGGAAAACATTCAGTACTTC
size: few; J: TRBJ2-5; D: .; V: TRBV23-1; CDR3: CASSRQKSYF; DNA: TGCGCCAGCAGTCGACAGAAATCGTACTTC
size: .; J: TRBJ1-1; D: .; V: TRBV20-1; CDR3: CSAREDSPTEAFF; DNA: TGCAGTGCTAGAGAAGACAGCCCCACTGAAGCTTTCTTT
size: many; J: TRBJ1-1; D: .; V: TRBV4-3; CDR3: CASSQLQRMNTEAFF; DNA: TGCGCCAGCAGCCAACTTCAGCGAATGAACACTGAAGCTTTCTTT
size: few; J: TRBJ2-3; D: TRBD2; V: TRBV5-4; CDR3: CASSLPGLAGLDTQYF; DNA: TGTGCCAGCAGCTTGCCGGGACTAGCGGGACTGGATACGCAGTATTTT
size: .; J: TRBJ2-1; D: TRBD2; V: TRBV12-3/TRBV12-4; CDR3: CASREREAYNEQFF; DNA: TGTGCCAGCAGAGAGCGGGAGGCCTACAATGAGCAGTTCTTC
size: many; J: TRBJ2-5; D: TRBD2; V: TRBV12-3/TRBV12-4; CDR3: CASSPRTSGGETQYF; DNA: TGTGCCAGCAGCCCCCGGACTAGCGGGGGGGAGACCCAGTACTTC
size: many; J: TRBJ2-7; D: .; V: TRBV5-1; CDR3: CASSPEVGSSEQYF; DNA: TGCGCCAGCAGCCCGGAAGTAGGATCGTCCGAGCAGTACTTC